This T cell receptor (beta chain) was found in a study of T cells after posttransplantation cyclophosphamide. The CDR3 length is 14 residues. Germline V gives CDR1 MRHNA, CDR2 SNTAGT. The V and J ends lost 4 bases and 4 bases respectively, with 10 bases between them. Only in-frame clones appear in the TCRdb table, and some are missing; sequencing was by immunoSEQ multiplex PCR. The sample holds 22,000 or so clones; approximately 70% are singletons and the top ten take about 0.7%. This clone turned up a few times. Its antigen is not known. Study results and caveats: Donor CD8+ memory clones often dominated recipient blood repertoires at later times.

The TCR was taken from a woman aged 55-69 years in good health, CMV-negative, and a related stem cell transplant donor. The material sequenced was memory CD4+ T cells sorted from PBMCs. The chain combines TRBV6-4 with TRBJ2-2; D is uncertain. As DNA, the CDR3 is TGTGCCAGCAGTGCCTCTCCGGGCACCGGGGAGCTGTTTTTT. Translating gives CASSASPGTGELFF.